These T cell receptor beta chains were read from a single sample in a study of tumor-infiltrating lymphocytes in primary liver carcinoma. TCRdb processed the multiplex PCR reads anew with MiXCR; each CDR3 protein has one entry. The table records approximately 120,000 distinct CDR3 sequences, 60% to 75% of them present only once. Sequenced sample: liver tumor tissue from sampling region 3. The receptors stem from a woman aged 60-75 years with primary liver carcinoma and hepatitis B virus infection. Both conserved end residues are part of each CDR3. The D gene is left open where the match is weak. Some rows mark clone size as missing; the rest say once, few, many or name a class of expanded clone.

TRBV11-3	TRBJ2-3	.	.	CVSSLRITTDTQYF	TGTGTCAGCAGCTTAAGGATAACCACTGATACGCAGTATTTT
TRBV28	TRBJ2-2	.	.	CASSFPYNTGELFF	TGTGCCAGCAGTTTTCCCTATAACACCGGGGAGCTGTTTTTT
TRBV6-5	TRBJ2-1	.	many	CASSATPLNEQFF	TGTGCCAGCAGCGCTACCCCCCTCAATGAGCAGTTCTTC
TRBV5-1	TRBJ2-2	TRBD2	few	CASSLKLAGAKTGELFF	TGCGCCAGCAGCTTGAAACTAGCGGGAGCGAAAACCGGGGAGCTGTTTTTT
TRBV11-2	TRBJ2-1	TRBD2	few	CTSILTQRDYNEQFF	TGTACCAGCATCTTAACGCAGCGGGACTACAATGAGCAGTTCTTC
TRBV11-2	TRBJ2-3	.	.	CASSSRGGGTDTQYF	TGCGCCAGCAGCTCCCGGGGAGGGGGGACAGATACGCAGTATTTT
TRBV11-2	TRBJ2-1	TRBD2	large	CASSLESGSVSEQFF	TGTGCCAGCAGCTTAGAGAGCGGGAGTGTGAGTGAGCAGTTCTTC
TRBV2	TRBJ2-3	TRBD1	.	CASGQAFRADTQYF	TGTGCCAGCGGACAGGCATTCCGGGCAGATACGCAGTATTTT
TRBV12-3/TRBV12-4	TRBJ2-7	TRBD2	many	CASSSGLAGGYAYEQYF	TGTGCCAGCAGTTCTGGACTAGCGGGAGGTTACGCCTACGAGCAGTACTTC
TRBV25-1	TRBJ1-5	.	.	CASSEVDQPQHF	TGTGCCAGCAGTGAAGTCGATCAGCCCCAGCATTTT
TRBV11-2	TRBJ2-7	TRBD2	.	CASDASGSYEQYF	TGTGCCAGCGACGCTAGCGGGAGTTATGAACAGTACTTC
TRBV2	TRBJ2-1	TRBD1	few	CASSDLRGLQLVNEQFF	TGTGCCAGCAGTGATTTAAGGGGGCTTCAGCTGGTCAATGAGCAGTTCTTC
TRBV11-2	TRBJ2-3	.	.	CASSSGVGGMSTDTQYF	TGTGCCAGCAGCTCAGGGGTAGGAGGGATGAGCACAGATACGCAGTATTTT
TRBV29-1	TRBJ2-1	.	.	CSVFRSCGYNEQFF	TGCAGCGTGTTTCGGAGTTGCGGCTACAATGAGCAGTTCTTC
TRBV4-2	TRBJ2-5	.	many	CASSQGLVDTGETQYF	TGTGCCAGCAGCCAAGGCCTCGTGGACACAGGGGAGACCCAGTACTTC
TRBV11-3	TRBJ1-1	.	.	CASNLKGRTETFF	TGTGCCAGCAACTTAAAGGGGAGGACTGAAACTTTCTTT
TRBV29-1	TRBJ2-5	.	.	CSVELPEETQYF	TGCAGCGTTGAATTACCCGAAGAGACCCAGTACTTT
TRBV28	TRBJ1-5	.	.	CASSPRDQPQHF	TGTGCCAGCAGTCCCCGCGATCAGCCCCAGCATTTT
TRBV7-3	TRBJ2-2	TRBD2	.	CASSLTSASGSTGELFF	TGTGCCAGCAGCTTAACCTCCGCTAGCGGCAGCACCGGGGAGCTGTTTTTT
TRBV12-3/TRBV12-4	TRBJ2-6	TRBD1	many	CASSLFVGTGGRRGANVLTF	TGTGCCAGCAGTTTATTCGTAGGGACAGGGGGGCGAAGGGGGGCCAACGTCCTGACTTTC
TRBV28	TRBJ2-7	.	.	CASSSGRGVYEQYF	TGTGCCAGCAGTTCAGGACGGGGTGTATACGAGCAGTACTTC
TRBV7-9	TRBJ1-5	.	.	CASSLETDQPQHF	TGTGCCAGCAGCTTAGAGACAGATCAGCCCCAGCATTTT
TRBV28	TRBJ2-7	.	.	CASRNYEQYF	TGTGCCAGCAGAAATTACGAGCAGTACTTC
TRBV5-1	TRBJ2-2	.	few	CASSGVNTGELFF	TGCGCCAGCAGTGGCGTAAACACCGGGGAGCTGTTTTTT
TRBV12-3/TRBV12-4	TRBJ2-4	.	.	CASNPGSANIQYF	TGTGCCAGCAATCCAGGGAGTGCAAACATTCAGTACTTC
TRBV29-1	TRBJ1-6	TRBD1	.	CSACDRANSPLHF	TGCAGCGCTTGCGACAGGGCAAATTCACCCCTCCACTTT
TRBV5-4	TRBJ2-3	TRBD2	many	CASSLGGTSGLSTDTQYF	TGTGCCAGCAGCTTGGGCGGGACTAGCGGGCTCAGCACAGATACGCAGTATTTT
TRBV12-5	TRBJ2-5	.	many	CASGSIQETQYF	TGTGCTAGTGGTTCGATACAAGAGACCCAGTACTTC